This entry lists 2 T cell receptor beta chains sequenced from one sample in a study of blood T cells in healthy people across ages. The authors ran a second PCR of about 6 to 11 cycles using a sample-barcoded 5' primer and a J-beta primer mix. TCRdb reprocessed the 5' RACE reads with MiXCR, giving one entry per CDR3 protein. The sample has 800,000 to 950,000 distinct CDR3 sequences; about 36% are singletons. The sequenced material came from blood. These receptors came from a man between 18 and 29 years old in good health.

The sample holds a few counts of this clonotype. The gene calls are TRBV5-1 and TRBJ2-5; no definite D call. CDR1 is SGHRS, CDR2 YFSETQ, per germline. V was pared by 0 bases and J by 2 bases, with 8 bases between. There are 14 residues in the CDR3. The CDR3, as DNA: TGCGCCAGCAGCTTGGTCGATGATCAAGAGACCCAGTACTTC. This sequence encodes CASSLVDDQETQYF. The complete variable domain, with remaining parts taken from reference TRBV5-1 and TRBJ2-5, reads KAGVTQTPRYLIKTRGQQVTLSCSPISGHRSVSWYQQTPGQGLQFLFEYFSETQRNKGNFPGRFSGRQFSNSRSEMNVSTLELGDSALYLCASSLVDDQETQYFGPGTRLLVL.

The chain links TRBV7-3 to TRBJ2-3; no clear D gene. The CDR3 consists of 14 residues. The germline CDR1 and CDR2 sequences are SGHTA and FQGTGA. V was cut by 2 bases and J by 4 bases, with 10 bases left in between. Here the CDR3 reads CASSLPTNADTQYF. Written as DNA, the CDR3 is TGTGCCAGCAGCTTACCCACTAATGCAGATACGCAGTATTTT.